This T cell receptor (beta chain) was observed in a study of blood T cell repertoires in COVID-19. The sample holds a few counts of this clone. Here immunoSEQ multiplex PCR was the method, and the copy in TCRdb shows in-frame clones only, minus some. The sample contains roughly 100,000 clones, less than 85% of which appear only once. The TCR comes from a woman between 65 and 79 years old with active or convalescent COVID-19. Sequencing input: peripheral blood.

This CDR3 is CASSMTDTTNEKLFF. The CDR3 coding sequence is TGTGCCAGCAGCATGACAGATACAACTAATGAAAAACTGTTTTTT. The chain employs TRBV3-1 (or the pseudogene TRBV3-2) and TRBJ1-4; a possible D gene is TRBD1 (5 bases). Trimming stripped 5 bases from V and 0 bases from J, with 10 bases between. The CDR3 consists of 15 residues. Germline V gene data show CDR1 as LGHDT and CDR2 as YNNKEL (reference sequence).